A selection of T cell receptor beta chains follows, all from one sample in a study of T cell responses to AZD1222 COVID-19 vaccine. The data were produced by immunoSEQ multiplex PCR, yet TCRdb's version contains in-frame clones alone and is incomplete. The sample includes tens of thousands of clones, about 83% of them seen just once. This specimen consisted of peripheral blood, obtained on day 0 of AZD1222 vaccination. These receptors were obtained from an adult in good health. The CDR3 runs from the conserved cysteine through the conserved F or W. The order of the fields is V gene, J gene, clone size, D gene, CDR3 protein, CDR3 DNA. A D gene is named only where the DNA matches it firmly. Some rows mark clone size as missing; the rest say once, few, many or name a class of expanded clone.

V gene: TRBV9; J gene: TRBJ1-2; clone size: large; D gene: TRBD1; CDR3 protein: CASSVGPGTVGYLNYGYTF; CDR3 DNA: TGTGCCAGCAGCGTAGGTCCGGGGACAGTGGGATACTTAAACTATGGCTACACCTTC
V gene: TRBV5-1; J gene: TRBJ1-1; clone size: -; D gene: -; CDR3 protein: CASSLGGRKQNTEAFF; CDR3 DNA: TGCGCCAGCAGCTTGGGGGGTCGAAAGCAGAACACTGAAGCTTTCTTT
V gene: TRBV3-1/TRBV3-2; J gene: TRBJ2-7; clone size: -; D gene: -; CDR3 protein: CASSLGRWGAIDEQYF; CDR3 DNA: TGTGCCAGCAGCCTTGGACGGTGGGGGGCTATCGACGAGCAGTACTTC
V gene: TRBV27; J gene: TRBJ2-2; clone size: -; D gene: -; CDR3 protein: CASSLAGNTGELFF; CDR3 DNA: TGTGCCAGCAGTTTGGCAGGGAACACCGGGGAGCTGTTTTTT
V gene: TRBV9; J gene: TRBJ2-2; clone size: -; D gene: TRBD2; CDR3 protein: CASSSRTSGRNTGELFF; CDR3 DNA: TGTGCCAGCAGCTCCCGGACTAGCGGGAGGAACACCGGGGAGCTGTTTTTT
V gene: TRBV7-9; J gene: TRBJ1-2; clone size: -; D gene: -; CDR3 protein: CASSLEGGYGYTF; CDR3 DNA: TGTGCCAGCAGCTTAGAGGGCGGCTATGGCTACACCTTC
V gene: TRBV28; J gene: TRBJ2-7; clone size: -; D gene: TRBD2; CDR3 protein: CASSLVRAGGEQYF; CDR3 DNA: TGTGCCAGCAGTTTGGTGCGAGCGGGAGGCGAGCAGTACTTC
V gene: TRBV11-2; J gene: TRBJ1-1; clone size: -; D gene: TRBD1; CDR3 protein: CASSLDNPRQGGTEAFF; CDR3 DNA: TGTGCCAGCAGCTTAGATAATCCCCGACAGGGCGGCACTGAAGCTTTCTTT
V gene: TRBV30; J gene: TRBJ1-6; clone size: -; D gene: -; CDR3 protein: CAWSVGQGNSPLHF; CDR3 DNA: TGTGCCTGGAGTGTCGGCCAGGGGAATTCACCCCTCCACTTT
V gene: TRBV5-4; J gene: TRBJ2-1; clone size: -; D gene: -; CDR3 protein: CASSLAPGRNDEQFF; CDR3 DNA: TGTGCCAGCAGCTTGGCGCCCGGGAGAAACGATGAGCAGTTCTTC
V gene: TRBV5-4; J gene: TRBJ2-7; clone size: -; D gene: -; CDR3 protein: CASSLDRYEQYF; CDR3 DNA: TGTGCCAGCAGCTTGGATCGTTACGAGCAGTACTTC
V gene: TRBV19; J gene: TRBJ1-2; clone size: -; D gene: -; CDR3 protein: CASSGALFPANYGYTF; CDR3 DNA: TGTGCCAGTAGCGGGGCCCTGTTCCCCGCTAACTATGGCTACACCTTC
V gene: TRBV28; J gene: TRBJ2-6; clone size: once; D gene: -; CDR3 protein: CASSLWGGRKLSGANVLTF; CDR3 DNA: TGTGCCAGCAGTTTATGGGGCGGGCGTAAGCTCTCTGGGGCCAACGTCCTGACTTTC
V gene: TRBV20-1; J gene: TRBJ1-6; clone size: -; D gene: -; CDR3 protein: CSASTSANNSPLHF; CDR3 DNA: TGCAGTGCTAGTACGTCGGCGAATAATTCACCCCTCCACTTT
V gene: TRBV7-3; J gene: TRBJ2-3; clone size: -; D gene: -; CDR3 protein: CASSPHRSGADTQYF; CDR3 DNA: TGTGCCAGCAGCCCCCATAGGTCGGGAGCAGATACGCAGTATTTT
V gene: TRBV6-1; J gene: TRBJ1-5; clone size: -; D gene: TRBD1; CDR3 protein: CASSAAGQPSHLAQHF; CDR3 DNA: TGTGCCAGCAGTGCGGCGGGACAGCCCTCCCATCTAGCCCAGCATTTT
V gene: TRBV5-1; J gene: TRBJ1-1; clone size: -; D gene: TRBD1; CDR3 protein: CASSSQGANTEAFF; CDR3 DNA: TGCGCCAGCAGCTCACAGGGGGCGAACACTGAAGCTTTCTTT
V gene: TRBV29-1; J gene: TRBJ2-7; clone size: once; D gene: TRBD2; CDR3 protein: CSVGMGGGQNEQYF; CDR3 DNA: TGCAGCGTTGGAATGGGCGGGGGGCAGAACGAGCAGTACTTC
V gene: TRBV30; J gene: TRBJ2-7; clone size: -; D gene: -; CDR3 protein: CAWTPGRYEQYF; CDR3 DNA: TGTGCCTGGACCCCGGGGCGCTACGAGCAGTACTTC
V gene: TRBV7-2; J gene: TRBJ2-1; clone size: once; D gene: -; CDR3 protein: CASSPAGGPSSYNEQFF; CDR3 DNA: TGTGCCAGCAGCCCAGCAGGGGGGCCGAGCTCCTACAATGAGCAGTTCTTC
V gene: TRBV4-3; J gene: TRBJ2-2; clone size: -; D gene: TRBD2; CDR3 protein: CASSLVAGNTGELFF; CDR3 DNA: TGCGCCAGCAGCCTTGTAGCGGGGAACACCGGGGAGCTGTTTTTT
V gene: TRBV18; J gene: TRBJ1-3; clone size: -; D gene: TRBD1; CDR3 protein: CASSLWTGGNTIYF; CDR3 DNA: TGTGCCAGCTCACTTTGGACAGGCGGAAACACCATATATTTT
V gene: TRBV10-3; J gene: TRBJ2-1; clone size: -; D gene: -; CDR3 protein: CAIPDPGTPNNEQFF; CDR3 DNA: TGTGCCATCCCGGACCCCGGGACACCTAACAATGAGCAGTTCTTC
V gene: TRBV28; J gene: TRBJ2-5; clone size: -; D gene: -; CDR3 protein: CASSLGTLVGQETQYF; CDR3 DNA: TGTGCCAGCAGTTTAGGGACTCTAGTCGGTCAAGAGACCCAGTACTTC